This T cell receptor beta chain was recovered during a study of shared clonotypes between healthy human individuals. Study-level information: Plates per donor: three CD4 naive, three CD4 memory, two CD8 naive, one CD8 memory.

As handled by the study authors: As immunoSEQ supplied junction-only sequences (without quality scores), filtering differed. TCRdb's table, derived via immunoSEQ multiplex PCR, lists solely in-frame clones and lacks some. D and trimming were read from the DNA, whereas the V and J calls and clone size are those reported in that table. Counted here are about 980,000 clones, around 80% occurring once; the ten biggest clones make up approximately 1.5%. This CDR3 is built from 13 residues. Deletions cut 2 bases from V and 7 bases from J, with 11 bases between. CDR1 and CDR2 (germline): SGHTA, FQGNSA. Naive CD4+ cells were CD45RA-selected; the remaining cells were memory.

The sequence derives from a man younger than 30 in good health. Sequenced: memory CD4+ T cells sorted from blood. Subset noted: CD45RA-negative fraction. The V call is TRBV7-2, the J call TRBJ1-2; D perhaps matches TRBD1 (6 bases). The CDR3, as DNA: TGTGCCAGCAGCTTAAGGGACATTCGTGGCTACACCTTC. Translating gives CASSLRDIRGYTF.